One sample yielded the 21 T cell receptor beta chains listed below, sequenced in a study of T cell responses to AZD1222 COVID-19 vaccine (dated by TCRdb to the early 2020s). The library was prepared using the immunoSEQ multiplex PCR assay. In its TCRdb copy, this immuneACCESS table keeps in-frame sequences only and misses some clones. Where compared with another copy, unresolved V genes explain less than half of these, and the others have no known cause. The sample table holds fewer than 150,000 clones, of which about 93% were seen once. The leading ten clones occupy around 0.91% of the sample. Sample time point, as interpreted from the label and publication: baseline before first vaccination. The sample was peripheral blood, taken on day 0 of AZD1222 vaccination. The receptors were sampled from an adult in good health.

This rearrangement joins TRBV10-3 to TRBJ2-2; TRBD1 matches 8 bases. The length of the CDR3 is 16 residues. Germline V lookup: CDR1 ENHRY, CDR2 SYGVKD. V shed 4 bases and J 6 bases; nucleotides not matched to a gene: 10. The CDR3 region is CAISGVRDRPSGELFF. In nucleotides, the CDR3 is TGTGCCATCAGTGGGGTCCGGGACAGGCCCTCCGGGGAGCTGTTTTTT.

The chain uses TRBV10-3 and TRBJ2-7; 11 positions agree with TRBD1. The CDR3 spans 13 residues. In germline, CDR1 is ENHRY, CDR2 SYGVKD. V was pared by 7 bases and J by 5 bases, with 4 bases of the junction left unmatched. CDR3 DNA sequence: TGTGCCATCACTAAGGGACAGGGGGACGAGCAGTACTTC. Its translation is CAITKGQGDEQYF.

The V gene is TRBV7-9, the J gene TRBJ1-2; 9 nucleotides align to TRBD1. CDR1 SEHNR and CDR2 FQNEAQ come from the germline V gene (reference sequence). The CDR3 is made up of 17 amino acids. V shed 2 bases and J 5 bases; nucleotides not matched to a gene: 12. As DNA, the CDR3 is TGTGCCAGCAGCTTAACAACAGGACAGGGGTTATTTTATGGCTACACCTTC. This codes for CASSLTTGQGLFYGYTF.

The chain couples TRBV9 to TRBJ2-1, with D tentatively TRBD2 (6 bases). Germline CDR1 SGDLS, CDR2 YYNGEE. CDR3 length: 16 residues. Trimming pared 4 bases from V and 2 bases from J, leaving 16 bases between. The CDR3 spells CASSTLGLKAYNEQFF. The DNA for the CDR3 is TGTGCCAGCAGCACTTTGGGACTTAAGGCCTACAATGAGCAGTTCTTC.

This clone was picked up one time. Other DNA sequences in the same sample also yield this CDR3. CDR3 coding DNA: TGCGCCAGCAGCTTGGGACAGGGAGGTATGAACACTGAAGCTTTCTTT. Translating it yields CASSLGQGGMNTEAFF. This chain uses TRBV5-1 with TRBJ1-1; 7 nucleotides match TRBD1. This CDR3 has 16 residues. In germline, CDR1 is SGHRS, CDR2 YFSETQ. The trim removed 0 bases at V and 0 bases at J, leaving 5 bases unmatched.

CDR3 in amino acids: CASSQGWAGANVLTF. The DNA for the CDR3 is TGTGCCAGCAGCCAAGGGTGGGCTGGGGCCAACGTCCTGACTTTC. The chain joins TRBV3-1 (or the pseudogene TRBV3-2) to TRBJ2-6, with no clear D. This CDR3 is built from 15 residues. V lost 1 base to trimming and J lost 2 bases, with 6 bases between them. Germline V gives CDR1 LGHDT, CDR2 YNNKEL (reference sequence).

V usage is TRBV5-6 and J usage is TRBJ1-1; no firm D call. Germline V gives CDR1 SGHDT, CDR2 YYEEEE. V lost 0 bases and J 0 bases, leaving 9 bases between the germline ends. CDR3 length: 15 residues. CDR3 bases: TGTGCCAGCAGCTTGGGACGGTTCATGAACACTGAAGCTTTCTTT. It specifies CASSLGRFMNTEAFF.

J is TRBJ1-5 and V is TRBV6-5; the match to TRBD1 covers 9 bases. Germline V gene lookup returns CDR1 MNHEY and CDR2 SVGAGI. The CDR3 spans 13 residues. V was clipped by 6 bases and J by 7 bases; unmatched bases: 4. CDR3 sequence reads: CASSLQGAQPQHF. DNA for the CDR3: TGTGCCAGCAGCTTACAGGGGGCCCAGCCCCAGCATTTT.

The chain recombines TRBV19 with TRBJ2-3, with 7 bases identical to TRBD1. V lost 6 bases to trimming and J lost 4 bases; unmatched junction nucleotides: 7. CDR1 is LNHDA, CDR2 SQIVND, per germline (reference sequence). This CDR3 contains 14 residues. The CDR3 DNA reads TGTGCCAGTAGCGACAGGGTGGGGGCAGATACGCAGTATTTT. The encoded protein is CASSDRVGADTQYF.

The chain couples TRBV7-9 to TRBJ1-1; 9 bases fit TRBD1. The CDR3 spans 14 residues. The V and J ends lost 4 bases and 3 bases, in that order; junction bases with no gene match: 3. Germline V gene sequence: CDR1 SEHNR, CDR2 FQNEAQ (reference sequence). Here the CDR3 DNA reads TGTGCCAGCAGCTCGGGACAGGGCGACACTGAAGCTTTCTTT. Residues: CASSSGQGDTEAFF.

The rearrangement links TRBV5-6 to TRBJ1-5; the D gene is possibly TRBD1 (5 bases). The CDR3 runs 13 residues. Germline V lookup: CDR1 SGHDT, CDR2 YYEEEE. The V end was cut by 0 bases, the J end by 7 bases, with 8 bases between. CDR3: CASSLGRGQPQHF. DNA for the CDR3: TGTGCCAGCAGCTTGGGAAGGGGCCAGCCCCAGCATTTT. The variable domain in full, with the rest retrieved from reference TRBV5-6 and TRBJ1-5, is DAGVTQSPTHLIKTRGQQVTLRCSPKSGHDTVSWYQQALGQGPQFIFQYYEEEERQRGNFPDRFSGHQFPNYSSELNVNALLLGDSALYLCASSLGRGQPQHFGDGTRLSIL.

This chain links TRBV7-9 with TRBJ2-5; D is unclear. Trimming took 6 bases from V and 1 from J, leaving 15 bases between them. From germline, CDR1 is SEHNR and CDR2 FQNEAQ (reference sequence). The CDR3 consists of 15 residues. CDR3 bases: TGTGCCAGCAGTTACCAGGAACACCTCCAAGAGACCCAGTACTTC. It encodes CASSYQEHLQETQYF.

This chain joins TRBV19 and TRBJ1-1; D is undetermined. V lost 4 bases and J 9 bases, leaving 12 bases between the germline ends. CDR1 is LNHDA and CDR2 is SQIVND in the germline V gene (reference sequence). The length of the CDR3 is 12 residues. The CDR3 is CASSTATDQAFF. The CDR3 DNA is TGTGCCAGTAGTACCGCTACCGACCAAGCTTTCTTT.

This chain links TRBV30 with TRBJ1-1; D is ambiguous. Trimming removed 3 bases at V and 1 base at J, with 15 bases between. In germline, CDR1 is GTSNPN, CDR2 SVGIG (reference sequence). The CDR3 sequence is 15 residues long. CDR3 coding DNA: TGTGCCTGGAGGGGAGTAAGGGCCTCGAACACTGAAGCTTTCTTT. Protein sequence: CAWRGVRASNTEAFF.

CDR3 DNA sequence: TGTGCCAGCTCACCAGGGACAGGGGGCCGTCAGCCCCAGCATTTT. Translation: CASSPGTGGRQPQHF. The chain has TRBV18 and TRBJ1-5; 12 bases fit TRBD1. V was pared by 2 bases and J by 6 bases, with 2 bases of the junction left unmatched. The CDR3 consists of 15 residues. CDR1 is KGHSH, CDR2 LQKENI, per germline.

The rearrangement joins TRBV7-2 to TRBJ1-5; D perhaps matches TRBD1 (5 bases). CDR1 is SGHTA and CDR2 is FQGNSA in the germline V gene. The V end lost 2 bases, the J end lost 5 bases, and 7 bases lay between the germline ends. The CDR3 has 13 amino acids. CDR3 nucleotides: TGTGCCAGCAGCTTACAGGGAGATCAGCCCCAGCATTTT. This translates into CASSLQGDQPQHF.

The genes are TRBV5-1 and TRBJ1-4, with D perhaps matching TRBD1 (6 bases). In germline, CDR1 is SGHRS, CDR2 YFSETQ. The CDR3 is 19 residues long. Trimming took off 0 bases at V and 1 base at J, with 19 bases between the two ends. CDR3: CASSLASGGRRGTNEKLFF. In DNA, the CDR3 is TGCGCCAGCAGCTTGGCTTCAGGAGGCCGCAGGGGAACTAATGAAAAACTGTTTTTT.

This chain uses TRBV7-9 with TRBJ1-2; TRBD1 agrees at 8 bases. The CDR3 extends over 15 amino acids. Trimming took 3 bases from V and 0 from J; bases not matched to a gene: 3. Germline values: CDR1 SEHNR, CDR2 FQNEAQ (reference sequence). For the CDR3, the DNA is TGTGCCAGCAGCTTGGGGACAGGCGCTAACTATGGCTACACCTTC. It is translated as CASSLGTGANYGYTF.

This chain links TRBV27 with TRBJ1-1, with no clear D. V was clipped by 7 bases and J by 1 base, with 13 bases between them. This CDR3 is 14 amino acids long. Per germline, CDR1 MNHEY and CDR2 SMNVEV (reference sequence). The CDR3 DNA is TGTGCCAGCACCTTGTTGGGAGGGAACACTGAAGCTTTCTTT. It is translated as CASTLLGGNTEAFF.

This chain uses TRBV27 with TRBJ1-2; TRBD1 matches 9 bases. Germline assignment: CDR1 MNHEY and CDR2 SMNVEV (reference sequence). The CDR3 consists of 15 residues. V dropped 4 bases and J dropped 5; count of bases not matched to a gene: 8. The CDR3 coding sequence is TGTGCCAGCAGTTACACCGGGACAGGGACTTATGGCTACACCTTC. It codes for CASSYTGTGTYGYTF.

The V call is TRBV2, the J call TRBJ1-1; 11 bases fit TRBD1. The CDR3 contains 18 residues. The germline gives CDR1 SNHLY, CDR2 FYNNEI. The V segment lost 0 bases and the J segment 7 bases; nucleotides outside the gene matches: 13. This CDR3 is CASSEAFGQGAEGGEAFF. For the CDR3, the DNA is TGTGCCAGCAGTGAAGCCTTTGGACAGGGGGCGGAAGGCGGTGAAGCTTTCTTT.